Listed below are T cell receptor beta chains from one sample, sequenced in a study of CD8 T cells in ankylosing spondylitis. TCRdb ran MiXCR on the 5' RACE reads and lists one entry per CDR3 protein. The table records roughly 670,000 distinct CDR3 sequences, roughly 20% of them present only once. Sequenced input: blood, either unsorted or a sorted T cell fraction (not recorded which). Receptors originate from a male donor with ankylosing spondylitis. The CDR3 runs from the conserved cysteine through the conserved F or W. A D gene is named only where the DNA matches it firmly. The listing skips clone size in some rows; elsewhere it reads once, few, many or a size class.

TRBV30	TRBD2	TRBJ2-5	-	TGTGCCTGGAGAGTCAGCGGACTAGCGGGGCTTCAAGAGACCCAGTACTTC	CAWRVSGLAGLQETQYF
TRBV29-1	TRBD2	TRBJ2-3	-	TGCAGCGCCCTCGGACTAGCGGGGGTCACAGATACGCAGTATTTT	CSALGLAGVTDTQYF
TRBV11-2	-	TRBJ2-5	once	TGTGCCAGCAACTCATGGACAGATAGGCAAGAGACCCAGTACTTC	CASNSWTDRQETQYF
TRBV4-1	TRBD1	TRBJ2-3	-	TGCGCCAGCAGCCAAGATATGGGACAGGGTTTGTTGGATACGCAGTATTTT	CASSQDMGQGLLDTQYF
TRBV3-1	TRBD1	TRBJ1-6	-	TGTGCCAGCAGCCAGGGGGACAGGGTTAATTCACCCCTCCACTTT	CASSQGDRVNSPLHF
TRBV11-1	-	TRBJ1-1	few	TGTGCCAGCAGCGCCCAGGGTGACACTGAAGCTTTCTTT	CASSAQGDTEAFF
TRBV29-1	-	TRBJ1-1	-	TGCAGCGTCCGCAGGTTGGGGGCCGAAACTGAAGCTTTCTTT	CSVRRLGAETEAFF
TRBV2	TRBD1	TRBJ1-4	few	TGTGCCAGCAGCGGAGAAGGTCGGGGGACAGTTGAAAAACTGTTTTTT	CASSGEGRGTVEKLFF
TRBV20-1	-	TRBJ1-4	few	TGCAGTGCTAGCGGTGTGGGGTCTACTAATGAAAAACTGTTTTTT	CSASGVGSTNEKLFF
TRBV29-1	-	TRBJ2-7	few	TGCAGCGTTGTCGGGCATCGGGAGCAGTACTTC	CSVVGHREQYF
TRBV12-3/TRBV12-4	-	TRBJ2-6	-	TGTGCCAGCAGTTGGAGCACTGGGGCCAACGTCCTGACTTTC	CASSWSTGANVLTF
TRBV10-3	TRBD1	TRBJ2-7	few	TGTGCCATCAGTGGGACAGGGGCGACCTACGAGCAGTACTTC	CAISGTGATYEQYF
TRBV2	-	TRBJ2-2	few	TGTGCCAGCAGGACCACTAGCCCCAGGGAGCCCGGGGAGCTGTTTTTT	CASRTTSPREPGELFF
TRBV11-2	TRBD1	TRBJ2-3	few	TGTGCCAGTAGACCGGGACAGGGGGCAAATACGCAGTATTTT	CASRPGQGANTQYF
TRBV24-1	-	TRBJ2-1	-	TGTGCCACCAGTGGGGTGGAAAACAGCTACAATGAGCAGTTCTTC	CATSGVENSYNEQFF
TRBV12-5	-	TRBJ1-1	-	TGTGCTAGTGGTTTGTCATCCGCCATAAACACTGAAGCTTTCTTT	CASGLSSAINTEAFF
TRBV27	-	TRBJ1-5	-	TGTGCCAGCAGACCTTATAGCAATCAGCCCCAGCATTTT	CASRPYSNQPQHF